A single T cell receptor (beta chain) is shown here with its context. This specimen belongs to a study of blood T cell repertoires in COVID-19. Libraries were prepared by immunoSEQ multiplex PCR; TCRdb keeps only in-frame clonotypes and omits some of them. The sample has some 200,000 clones, 85% to 90% seen once. The CDR3 length is 14 residues. Per germline, CDR1 LNHDA and CDR2 SQIVND (reference sequence). The J segment lost 4 bases and the V segment lost 6 bases, leaving 6 bases of the junction unmatched. This TCR was recovered from a woman aged 50 to 60 with acute or convalescent COVID-19. Material: peripheral blood. The chain links TRBV19 to TRBJ2-5; TRBD2 matches at 9 bases. The CDR3 protein is CASRDSGGRETQYF. CDR3 nucleotides: TGTGCCAGTAGGGATAGCGGGGGCCGAGAGACCCAGTACTTC.